This T cell receptor beta chain was sequenced for a study of T cell responses to AZD1222 COVID-19 vaccine. Note on this clone: Its antigen remains unidentified.

The repertoire was sequenced with immunoSEQ multiplex PCR; TCRdb's copy has only in-frame clones and lacks some. The data contain approximately 140,000 clones, around nine tenths of them singletons. There are 14 residues in the CDR3. Trimming pared 0 bases from V and 7 bases from J, leaving 13 bases between. The germline gives CDR1 SGHDT, CDR2 YYEEEE. Study observations and caveats: Close to half of spike-specific TCRs reportedly recognize unmutated variant regions. After the peak T cell response, and only then, were repertoires sampled. The study found vaccine-associated CD4 TCRs spanning spike, dominant at 160-218 and 743-854.

Pooling of second doses given at about 4 or about 12 weeks was done. The rearrangement joins TRBV5-6 to TRBJ1-2; unclear D gene. The TCR comes from an adult who received the AZD1222 COVID-19 vaccine. The sample was peripheral blood, taken 28 days after the second AZD1222 dose. The CDR3 is CASSLGAGIRGYTF. For the CDR3, the DNA is TGTGCCAGCAGCTTGGGGGCGGGTATTCGTGGCTACACCTTC. The variable domain in full, completed from reference TRBV5-6 and TRBJ1-2, reads DAGVTQSPTHLIKTRGQQVTLRCSPKSGHDTVSWYQQALGQGPQFIFQYYEEEERQRGNFPDRFSGHQFPNYSSELNVNALLLGDSALYLCASSLGAGIRGYTFGSGTRLTVV.